Reported below is one TCR beta chain. No antigen is known for it. The data stem from a study of shared clonotypes between healthy human individuals. Broader study findings: It was the non-shared clonotypes that had lower generation probabilities than clonotypes shared by all four donors.

The CDR3 sequence is 15 residues long. V was cut by 7 bases and J by 1 base, with 13 bases left in between. Germline V gene sequence: CDR1 SGHAT, CDR2 FQNNGV. The sorted-subset replicate PCRs were given 150 to 200 ng DNA, which is 30,000 or so T cell genomes. Clones were read by immunoSEQ multiplex PCR, and TCRdb kept only the in-frame ones, dropping some. This table has over 850,000 clones, about four fifths appearing once. The rearrangement uses TRBV11-2 and TRBJ2-2; D is uncertain. The sequence was obtained from a man aged 18 to 29 in good health. Some clones in this sample may be carry-over from other donors' samples. Sequencing was done on a sample of memory CD4+ T cells from PBMCs. Subset specified: CD45RA-negative fraction. CDR3 region: CASIRLSRNTGELFF. The CDR3 DNA follows: TGTGCCAGCATCCGACTGTCTCGGAACACCGGGGAGCTGTTTTTT.